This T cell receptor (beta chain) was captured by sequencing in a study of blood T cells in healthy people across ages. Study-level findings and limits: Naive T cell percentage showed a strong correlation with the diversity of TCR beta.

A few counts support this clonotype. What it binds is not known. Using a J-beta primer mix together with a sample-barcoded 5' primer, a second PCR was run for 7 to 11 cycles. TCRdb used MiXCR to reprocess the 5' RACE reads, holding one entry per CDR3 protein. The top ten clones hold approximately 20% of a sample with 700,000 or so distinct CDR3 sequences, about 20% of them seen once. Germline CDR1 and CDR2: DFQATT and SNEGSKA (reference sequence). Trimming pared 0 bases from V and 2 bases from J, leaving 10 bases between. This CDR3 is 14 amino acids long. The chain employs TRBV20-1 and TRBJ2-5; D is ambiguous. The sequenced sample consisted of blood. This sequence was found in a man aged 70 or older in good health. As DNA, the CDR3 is TGCAGTGCTAGAGATAAGTACATTCAAGAGACCCAGTACTTC. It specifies CSARDKYIQETQYF.